A single sample is the source of the 25 T cell receptor beta chains below, sequenced in a study of blood T cell repertoires in COVID-19. Profiled with immunoSEQ multiplex PCR; TCRdb holds only in-frame clones, not every one. Of 150,000 to 200,000 clones in the sample, around 81% were seen once. Sequences were obtained from PBMCs or T cells enriched from blood (not recorded which). The receptors originated from a middle-aged man who had recovered from COVID-19.

This rearrangement joins TRBV5-5 to TRBJ1-4; 8 bases are shared with TRBD1. The CDR3 runs to 18 residues. The V segment lost 4 bases and the J segment 0 bases; nucleotides outside the gene matches: 11. Per the germline V gene, CDR1 is SGHKS and CDR2 is YYEKEE (reference sequence). The CDR3 DNA is TGTGCCAGCAGCCGACAGGGAGCAGGGGGCGCAACTAATGAAAAACTGTTTTTT. Protein sequence: CASSRQGAGGATNEKLFF.

The rearrangement uses TRBV2 and TRBJ1-5, with 9 bases fitting TRBD1. The CDR3 is 14 residues long. Germline CDR1 SNHLY, CDR2 FYNNEI. The trim removed 1 base at V and 6 bases at J, leaving 1 base unmatched. The CDR3 bases are TGTGCCAGCAGTGAAGGGACAGGGGCTCAGCCCCAGCATTTT. Translating gives CASSEGTGAQPQHF. Full variable domain (missing parts from reference TRBV2 and TRBJ1-5): EPEVTQTPSHQVTQMGQEVILRCVPISNHLYFYWYRQILGQKVEFLVSFYNNEISEKSEIFDDQFSVERPDGSNFTLKIRSTKLEDSAMYFCASSEGTGAQPQHFGDGTRLSIL.

The V gene is TRBV28, the J gene TRBJ2-1, with 8 bases that match TRBD2. Germline lookup yields CDR1 MDHEN and CDR2 SYDVKM. The CDR3 contains 14 residues. The junction had 11 bases not matched to a gene; V was cut back by 7 bases and J by 9 bases. CDR3 residues: CASKIAGPRGEQFF. DNA for the CDR3: TGTGCCAGCAAAATAGCGGGGCCCCGAGGTGAGCAGTTCTTC. Based on the CDR3 plus reference TRBV28 and TRBJ2-1, the full variable domain is DVKVTQSSRYLVKRTGEKVFLECVQDMDHENMFWYRQDPGLGLRLIYFSYDVKMKEKGDIPEGYSVSREKKERFSLILESASTNQTSMYLCASKIAGPRGEQFFGPGTRLTVL.

The chain has TRBV7-2 and TRBJ2-7; D gene ambiguous. Trimming took 4 bases from V and 7 from J, leaving 8 bases between them. This CDR3 has 11 amino acids. Germline CDR1 SGHTA, CDR2 FQGNSA. The CDR3 loop is CASSWSKEQYF. The CDR3 coding sequence is TGTGCCAGCAGCTGGTCTAAAGAGCAGTACTTC.

This clone was detected a few times. The chain joins TRBV5-1 to TRBJ2-5, with 7 positions matching TRBD2. The CDR3 contains 14 residues. V lost 0 bases and J lost 9; bases outside the gene matches: 8. CDR1 and CDR2 (germline): SGHRS, YFSETQ. The CDR3 protein is CASSLEPGRGAQYF. The CDR3 DNA reads as TGCGCCAGCAGCTTGGAACCGGGACGGGGGGCCCAGTACTTC.

This CDR3 is CASSLARTGVGETQYF. For the CDR3, the DNA is TGTGCCAGCAGCTTGGCCAGGACAGGGGTAGGAGAGACCCAGTACTTC. The chain is built from TRBV5-5 and TRBJ2-5; 9 nucleotides agree with TRBD1. CDR1 and CDR2 (germline): SGHKS, YYEKEE (reference sequence). Germline trimming cut 0 bases from V and 4 bases from J; bases unmatched to any gene: 7. The CDR3 consists of 16 residues.

This rearrangement joins TRBV19 to TRBJ2-1; TRBD2 matches at 8 bases. CDR1 and CDR2 (germline): LNHDA, SQIVND (reference sequence). This CDR3 is built from 15 residues. Losses at the gene ends were 7 bases for V and 10 bases for J; bases not matched to a gene: 15. In DNA form, the CDR3 reads TGTGCCAGTACCCCCCACAGCGGGGGTTCTTTGGAGCAGTTCTTC. Amino acid sequence: CASTPHSGGSLEQFF.

Only one count was recorded for this clone. The rearrangement joins TRBV5-1 to TRBJ1-2, with TRBD1 matching 7 bases. V lost 4 bases and J lost 4; bases outside the gene matches: 10. CDR3 size: 15 residues. CDR1 and CDR2 (germline): SGHRS, YFSETQ. The CDR3 reads CASSLMGQTSYGYTF. The DNA of the CDR3 is TGCGCCAGCAGCCTAATGGGACAGACATCCTATGGCTACACCTTC.

This chain links TRBV9 with TRBJ2-5, with 7 nucleotides matching TRBD1. The CDR3 extends over 14 amino acids. CDR1 and CDR2 (germline): SGDLS, YYNGEE. After removal of 3 bases from V and 1 base from J, the junction contained 3 bases not matched to a gene. Here the CDR3 reads CASSADRSQETQYF. The CDR3 nucleotides are TGTGCCAGCAGCGCGGACAGGTCCCAAGAGACCCAGTACTTC.

The chain's CDR3 is CASTSGQRGTDTQYF. The CDR3 nucleotides are TGTGCCAGCACTAGCGGCCAGCGGGGCACAGATACGCAGTATTTT. The chain joins TRBV6-5 to TRBJ2-3, with 7 bases that match TRBD2. The CDR3 has 15 amino acids. Germline V gene lookup returns CDR1 MNHEY and CDR2 SVGAGI. The junction had 8 bases not matched to a gene; V was cut back by 7 bases and J by 1 base.

This clone has just one count. The V gene is TRBV11-2, the J gene TRBJ2-3; a weak D match, TRBD1 (6 bases). The V end lost 2 bases, the J end lost 5 bases, and 23 bases lay between the germline ends. CDR3 length: 18 residues. Germline V gives CDR1 SGHAT, CDR2 FQNNGV. For the CDR3, the DNA is TGTGCCAGCAGCTTAATGTCGTGGGGGCCGTCTCCGCGAGATACGCAGTATTTT. Its protein is CASSLMSWGPSPRDTQYF.

CDR3 sequence (DNA): TGTGCCAGCAGTGAAACCGGGACTTTGATTGTAGCCAGAACTAGCACAGATACGCAGTATTTT. Translated: CASSETGTLIVARTSTDTQYF. The rearrangement joins TRBV2 to TRBJ2-3; perhaps TRBD2 as D (6 bases). The V end was cut by 2 bases, the J end by 0 bases, with 27 bases between. CDR3 length: 21 amino acids. Looked up from germline, CDR1 is SNHLY and CDR2 is FYNNEI. The entire variable domain, with the rest obtained from reference TRBV2 and TRBJ2-3, is as follows: EPEVTQTPSHQVTQMGQEVILRCVPISNHLYFYWYRQILGQKVEFLVSFYNNEISEKSEIFDDQFSVERPDGSNFTLKIRSTKLEDSAMYFCASSETGTLIVARTSTDTQYFGPGTRLTVL.

V usage is TRBV5-5 and J usage is TRBJ1-6; tentatively, D is TRBD1 (5 bases). The CDR3 runs 14 residues. Looked up from germline, CDR1 is SGHKS and CDR2 is YYEKEE (reference sequence). V lost 6 bases to trimming and J lost 10 bases, with 17 bases between them. As DNA, the CDR3 is TGTGCCAGCACCACGGGGGTGTCAGGGTCACCCCTCCACTTT. Its protein product is CASTTGVSGSPLHF.

This sequence joins TRBV7-2 and TRBJ2-7, with D tentatively TRBD2 (6 bases). This CDR3 is 15 amino acids long. Looked up from germline, CDR1 is SGHTA and CDR2 is FQGNSA. Deletions cut 5 bases from V and 7 bases from J, with 21 bases between. The CDR3 bases are TGTGCCAGCAGCCCCCCTTCCGGCTACCGGGGGGAGCAGTACTTC. This translates into CASSPPSGYRGEQYF. The full variable domain, rest sourced from reference TRBV7-2 and TRBJ2-7, is GAGVSQSPSNKVTEKGKDVELRCDPISGHTALYWYRQSLGQGLEFLIYFQGNSAPDKSGLPSDRFSAERTGGSVSTLTIQRTQQEDSAVYLCASSPPSGYRGEQYFGPGTRLTVT.

A remark on this clone: At the DNA level, this CDR3 is encoded by other sequences in the same sample as well. The V gene is TRBV18, the J gene TRBJ1-1; 9 positions match TRBD1. Germline CDR1 reads KGHSH; CDR2 reads LQKENI. This CDR3 is built from 13 residues. V was clipped by 3 bases and J by 5 bases; unmatched bases: 1. CDR3 nucleotide sequence: TGTGCCAGCTCACCCGGACAGGGGACTGAAGCTTTCTTT. This codes for CASSPGQGTEAFF. Variable domain in full (rest from reference TRBV18 and TRBJ1-1): NAGVMQNPRHLVRRRGQEARLRCSPMKGHSHVYWYRQLPEEGLKFMVYLQKENIIDESGMPKERFSAEFPKEGPSILRIQQVVRGDSAAYFCASSPGQGTEAFFGQGTRLTVV.

The chain couples TRBV30 to TRBJ1-3, with D tentatively TRBD1 (6 bases). The V and J ends lost 0 bases and 7 bases respectively, with 10 bases between them. Germline loops: CDR1 GTSNPN, CDR2 SVGIG (reference sequence). The CDR3 covers 13 residues. CDR3 nucleotide sequence: TGTGCCTGGAGTGTACAGGGTTGGAACACCATATATTTT. This sequence encodes CAWSVQGWNTIYF.

This clone was seen only once. The chain has TRBV9 and TRBJ1-4, with TRBD1 matching 7 bases. This CDR3 contains 13 residues. The germline gives CDR1 SGDLS, CDR2 YYNGEE. The J segment lost 8 bases and the V segment lost 3 bases, leaving 4 bases of the junction unmatched. CDR3: CASSGQGEEKLFF. Here the CDR3 DNA reads TGTGCCAGCAGCGGACAGGGCGAGGAAAAACTGTTTTTT.

This chain connects TRBV7-8 to TRBJ1-1, with 9 bases aligning to TRBD1. Looked up from germline, CDR1 is SGHVS and CDR2 is FQNEAQ. The CDR3 sequence is 15 residues long. J was trimmed by 6 bases and V by 5 bases; bases with no gene match: 10. Written as DNA, the CDR3 is TGTGCCAGCAGCCGCCAGACAGGGGGAAGAGCTGAAGCTTTCTTT. Translation gives CASSRQTGGRAEAFF.

This chain uses TRBV5-1 with TRBJ1-6; possible D gene TRBD1, 5 bases. V lost 6 bases, J lost 10 bases, and 20 bases lay in between. CDR3 length: 15 amino acids. Germline CDR1 and CDR2: SGHRS and YFSETQ. The CDR3 reads CASTWSGGDGSPLHF. DNA of the CDR3: TGCGCCAGCACCTGGTCGGGGGGAGACGGCTCACCCCTCCACTTT.

The rearrangement uses TRBV24-1 and TRBJ2-7; TRBD1 might be the D (5 bases). Trimming removed 1 base from V and 7 bases from J, with 13 bases in between. CDR1 KGHDR and CDR2 SFDVKD come from the germline V gene. CDR3 length: 14 amino acids. The CDR3 loop reads CATSDFYSGQEQYV. Here the CDR3 DNA reads TGTGCCACCAGTGATTTCTATTCAGGGCAAGAGCAGTACGTC.

This clone was counted a few times. The rearrangement links TRBV6-5 to TRBJ2-1; D not certain. Trimming cost V 0 bases and J 4 bases, with 10 bases left between them. The CDR3 length is 15 residues. CDR1 and CDR2 (germline): MNHEY, SVGAGI. The CDR3 region is CASSYSPNPYNEQFF. The DNA for the CDR3 is TGTGCCAGCAGTTACTCCCCTAATCCTTACAATGAGCAGTTCTTC.

V is TRBV21-1 and J is TRBJ1-4. TRBV21-1 is a known pseudogene. The CDR3 runs to 14 residues. The CDR3 DNA reads TGTGCCCAGTGCGGGGGCTCAACTAATGAAAAACTGTTTTTT. As protein: CAQCGGSTNEKLFF.

The gene calls are TRBV19 and TRBJ2-2; 9 bases are shared with TRBD1. This CDR3 spans 15 amino acids. J gave up 7 bases and V 7 bases, and 10 bases lay outside the gene matches. Per the germline V gene, CDR1 is LNHDA and CDR2 is SQIVND (reference sequence). CDR3 region: CASTKGTGRRGELFF. In nucleotides, the CDR3 is TGTGCCAGTACCAAGGGGACAGGGCGGCGCGGGGAGCTGTTTTTT.

The chain carries TRBV19 and TRBJ2-2; no definite D call. Trimming took off 3 bases at V and 3 bases at J, with 5 bases between the two ends. Germline V gene data show CDR1 as LNHDA and CDR2 as SQIVND (reference sequence). The CDR3 contains 13 residues. The CDR3 spells CASSILDTGELFF. Here the CDR3 DNA reads TGTGCCAGTAGTATCCTCGACACCGGGGAGCTGTTTTTT.

The rearrangement joins TRBV6-5 to TRBJ1-6; TRBD1 matches at 9 bases. CDR3 length: 13 residues. Germline loops: CDR1 MNHEY, CDR2 SVGAGI. J gave up 8 bases and V 5 bases, and 1 base lay outside the gene matches. CDR3 sequence reads: CASSRTGDSPLHF. The CDR3 bases are TGTGCCAGCAGTCGGACAGGGGATTCACCCCTCCACTTT.